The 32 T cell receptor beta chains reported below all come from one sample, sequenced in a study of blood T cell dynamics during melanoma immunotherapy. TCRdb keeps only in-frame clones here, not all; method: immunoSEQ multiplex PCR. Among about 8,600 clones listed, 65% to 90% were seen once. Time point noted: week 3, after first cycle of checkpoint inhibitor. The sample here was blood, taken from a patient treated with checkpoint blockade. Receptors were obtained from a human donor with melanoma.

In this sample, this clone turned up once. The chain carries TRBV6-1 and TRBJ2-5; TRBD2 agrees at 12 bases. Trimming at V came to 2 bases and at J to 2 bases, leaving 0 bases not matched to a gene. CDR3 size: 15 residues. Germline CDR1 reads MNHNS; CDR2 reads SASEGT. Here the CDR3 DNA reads TGTGCCAGCAGTGAACTAGCGGGGGGGCAAGAGACCCAGTACTTC. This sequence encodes CASSELAGGQETQYF.

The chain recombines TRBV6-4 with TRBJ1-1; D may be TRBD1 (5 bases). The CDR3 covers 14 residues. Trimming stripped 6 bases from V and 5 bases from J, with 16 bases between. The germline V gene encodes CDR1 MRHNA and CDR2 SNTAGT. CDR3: CASSPSSGGTEAFF. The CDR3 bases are TGTGCCAGCAGCCCCAGTTCCGGGGGAACTGAAGCTTTCTTT.

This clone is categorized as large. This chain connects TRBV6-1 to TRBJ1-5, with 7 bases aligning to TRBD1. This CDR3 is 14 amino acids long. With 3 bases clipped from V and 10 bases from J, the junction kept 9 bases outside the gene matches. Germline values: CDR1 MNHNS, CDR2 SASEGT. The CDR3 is CASSEGTEVGPQHF. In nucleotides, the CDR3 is TGTGCCAGCAGTGAGGGGACAGAAGTAGGTCCCCAGCATTTT.

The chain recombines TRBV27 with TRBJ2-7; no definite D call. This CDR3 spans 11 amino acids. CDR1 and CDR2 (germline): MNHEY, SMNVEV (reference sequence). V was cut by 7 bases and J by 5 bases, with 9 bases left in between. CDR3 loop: CASTPRDEQYF. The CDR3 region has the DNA TGTGCCAGCACTCCCCGAGACGAGCAGTACTTC.

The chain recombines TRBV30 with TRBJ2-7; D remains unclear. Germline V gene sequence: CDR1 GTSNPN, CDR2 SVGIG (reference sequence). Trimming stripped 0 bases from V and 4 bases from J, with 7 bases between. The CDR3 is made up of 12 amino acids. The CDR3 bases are TGTGCCTGGAGTGTATGGTCTTACGAGCAGTACTTC. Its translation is CAWSVWSYEQYF.

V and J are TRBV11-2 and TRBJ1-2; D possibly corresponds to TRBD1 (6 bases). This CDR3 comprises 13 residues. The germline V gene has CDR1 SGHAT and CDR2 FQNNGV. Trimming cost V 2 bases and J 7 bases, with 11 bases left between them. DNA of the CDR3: TGTGCCAGCAGCTTACTGGGGGCAATTGGCTACACCTTC. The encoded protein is CASSLLGAIGYTF. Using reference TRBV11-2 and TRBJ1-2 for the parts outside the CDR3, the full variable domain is EAGVAQSPRYKIIEKRQSVAFWCNPISGHATLYWYQQILGQGPKLLIQFQNNGVVDDSQLPKDRFSAERLKGVDSTLKIQPAKLEDSAVYLCASSLLGAIGYTFGSGTRLTVV.

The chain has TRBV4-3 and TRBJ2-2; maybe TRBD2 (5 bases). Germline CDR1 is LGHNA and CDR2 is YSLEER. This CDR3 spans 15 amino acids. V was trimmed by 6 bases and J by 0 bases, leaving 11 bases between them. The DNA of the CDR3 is TGCGCCAGCAGTTTGGACTTAACGAACACCGGGGAGCTGTTTTTT. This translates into CASSLDLTNTGELFF.

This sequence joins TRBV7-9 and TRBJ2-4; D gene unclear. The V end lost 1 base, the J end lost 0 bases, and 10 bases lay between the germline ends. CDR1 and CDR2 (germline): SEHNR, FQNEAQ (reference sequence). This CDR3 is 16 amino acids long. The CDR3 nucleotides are TGTGCCAGCAGCTTAGGGGCCGGAGTAGCCAAAAACATTCAGTACTTC. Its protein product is CASSLGAGVAKNIQYF.

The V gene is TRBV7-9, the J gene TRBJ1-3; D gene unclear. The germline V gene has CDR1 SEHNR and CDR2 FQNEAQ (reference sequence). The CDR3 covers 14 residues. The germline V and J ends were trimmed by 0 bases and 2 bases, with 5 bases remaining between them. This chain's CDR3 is CASSLALAGNTIYF. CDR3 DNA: TGTGCCAGCAGCTTAGCGCTAGCTGGAAACACCATATATTTT. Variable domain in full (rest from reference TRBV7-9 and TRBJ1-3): DTGVSQNPRHKITKRGQNVTFRCDPISEHNRLYWYRQTLGQGPEFLTYFQNEAQLEKSRLLSDRFSAERPKGSFSTLEIQRTEQGDSAMYLCASSLALAGNTIYFGEGSWLTVV.

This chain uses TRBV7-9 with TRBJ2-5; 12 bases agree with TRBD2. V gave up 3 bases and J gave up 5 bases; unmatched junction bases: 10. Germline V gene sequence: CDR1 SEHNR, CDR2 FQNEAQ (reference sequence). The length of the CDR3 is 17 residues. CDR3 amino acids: CASSLRASGGARETQYF. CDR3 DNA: TGTGCCAGCAGCTTGCGGGCTAGCGGGGGGGCCCGGGAGACCCAGTACTTC.

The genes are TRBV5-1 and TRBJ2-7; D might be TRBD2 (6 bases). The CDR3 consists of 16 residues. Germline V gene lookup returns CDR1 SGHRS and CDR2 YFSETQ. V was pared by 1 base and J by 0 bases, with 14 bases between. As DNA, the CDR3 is TGCGCCAGCAGCTTGTACCGGGGGTTAAGCTCCTACGAGCAGTACTTC. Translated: CASSLYRGLSSYEQYF.

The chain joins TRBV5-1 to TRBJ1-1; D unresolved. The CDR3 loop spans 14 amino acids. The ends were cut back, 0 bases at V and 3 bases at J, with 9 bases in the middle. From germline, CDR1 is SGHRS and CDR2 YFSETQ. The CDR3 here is CASSLVPRDTEAFF. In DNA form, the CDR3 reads TGCGCCAGCAGCTTGGTGCCTCGGGACACTGAAGCTTTCTTT.

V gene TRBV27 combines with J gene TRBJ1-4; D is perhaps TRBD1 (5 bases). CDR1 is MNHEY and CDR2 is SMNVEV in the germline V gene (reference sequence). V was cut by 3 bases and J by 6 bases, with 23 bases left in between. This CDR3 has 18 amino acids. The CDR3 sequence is CASSFYGSGRGGDEKLFF. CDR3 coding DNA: TGTGCCAGCAGTTTTTACGGTTCCGGGAGGGGTGGTGATGAAAAACTGTTTTTT.

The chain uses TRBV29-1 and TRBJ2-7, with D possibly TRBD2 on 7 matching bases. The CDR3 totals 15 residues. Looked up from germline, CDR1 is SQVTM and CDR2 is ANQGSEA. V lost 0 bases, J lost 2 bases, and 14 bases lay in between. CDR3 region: CSVEDGGGLTYEQYF. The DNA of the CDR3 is TGCAGCGTTGAAGATGGGGGGGGGCTTACCTACGAGCAGTACTTC.

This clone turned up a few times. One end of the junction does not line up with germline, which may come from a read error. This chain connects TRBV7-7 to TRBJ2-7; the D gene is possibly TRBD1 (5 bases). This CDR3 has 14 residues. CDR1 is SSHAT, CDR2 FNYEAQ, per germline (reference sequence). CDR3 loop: CASSLAQETYEQYF. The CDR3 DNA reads TGTGCTAGCAGCTTAGCACAGGAAACCTACGAGCAGTACTTC. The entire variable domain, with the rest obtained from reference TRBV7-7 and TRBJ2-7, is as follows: GAGVSQSPRYKVTKRGQDVTLRCDPISSHATLYWYQQALGQGPEFLTYFNYEAQPDKSGLPSDRFSAERPEGSISTLTIQRTEQRDSAMYRCASSLAQETYEQYFGPGTRLTVT.

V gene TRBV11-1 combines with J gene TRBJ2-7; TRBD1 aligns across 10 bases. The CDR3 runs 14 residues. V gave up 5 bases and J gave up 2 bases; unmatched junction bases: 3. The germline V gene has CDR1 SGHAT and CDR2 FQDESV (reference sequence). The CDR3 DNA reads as TGTGCCAGCAGCAACGGACAGGGGGCCTACGAGCAGTACTTC. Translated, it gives CASSNGQGAYEQYF.

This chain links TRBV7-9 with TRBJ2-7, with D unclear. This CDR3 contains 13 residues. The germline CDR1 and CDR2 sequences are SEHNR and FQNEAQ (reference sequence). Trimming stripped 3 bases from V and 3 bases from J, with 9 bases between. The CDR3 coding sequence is TGTGCCAGCAGCTTGGGTTCCGTCTACGAGCAGTACTTC. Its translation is CASSLGSVYEQYF.

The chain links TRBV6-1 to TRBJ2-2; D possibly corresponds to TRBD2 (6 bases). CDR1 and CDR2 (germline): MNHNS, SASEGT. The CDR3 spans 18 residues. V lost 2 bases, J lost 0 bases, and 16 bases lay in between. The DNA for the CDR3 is TGTGCCAGCAGTGAAAGGCTGCGGAGGGGCACGAACACCGGGGAGCTGTTTTTT. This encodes CASSERLRRGTNTGELFF.

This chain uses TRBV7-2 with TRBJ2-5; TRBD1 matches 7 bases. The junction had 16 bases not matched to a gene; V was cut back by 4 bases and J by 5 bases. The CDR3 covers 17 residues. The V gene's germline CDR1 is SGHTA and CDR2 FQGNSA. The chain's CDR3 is CASSSGKITDRAETQYF. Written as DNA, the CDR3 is TGTGCCAGCAGCTCGGGAAAAATTACCGACAGGGCTGAGACCCAGTACTTC. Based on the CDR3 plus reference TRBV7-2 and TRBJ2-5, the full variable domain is GAGVSQSPSNKVTEKGKDVELRCDPISGHTALYWYRQSLGQGLEFLIYFQGNSAPDKSGLPSDRFSAERTGGSVSTLTIQRTQQEDSAVYLCASSSGKITDRAETQYFGPGTRLLVL.

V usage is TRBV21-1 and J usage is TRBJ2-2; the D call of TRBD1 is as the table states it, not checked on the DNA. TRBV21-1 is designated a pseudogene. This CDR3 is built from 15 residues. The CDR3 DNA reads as TGTGCCAGCAGCAGAGACAGGGGGCTTACCGGGGAGCTGTTTTTT. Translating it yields CASSRDRGLTGELFF.

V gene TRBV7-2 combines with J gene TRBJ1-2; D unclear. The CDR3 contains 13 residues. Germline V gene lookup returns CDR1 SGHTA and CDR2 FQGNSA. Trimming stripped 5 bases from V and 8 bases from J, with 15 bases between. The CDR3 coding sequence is TGTGCCAGCAGCCTGGGTAGGTCGTCAGGCTACACCTTC. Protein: CASSLGRSSGYTF.

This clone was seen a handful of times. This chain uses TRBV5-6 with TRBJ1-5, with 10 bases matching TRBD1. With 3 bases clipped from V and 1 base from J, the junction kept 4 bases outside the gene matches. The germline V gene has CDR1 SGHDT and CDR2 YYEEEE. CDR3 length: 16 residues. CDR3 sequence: CASSSGTGVSNQPQHF. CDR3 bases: TGTGCCAGCAGCTCCGGGACAGGGGTGAGCAATCAGCCCCAGCATTTT.

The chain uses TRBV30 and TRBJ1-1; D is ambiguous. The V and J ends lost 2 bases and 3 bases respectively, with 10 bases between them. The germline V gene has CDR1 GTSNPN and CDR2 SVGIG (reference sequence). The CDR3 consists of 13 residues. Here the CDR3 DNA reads TGTGCCTGGAGTAAAGGCTACCACACTGAAGCTTTCTTT. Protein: CAWSKGYHTEAFF.

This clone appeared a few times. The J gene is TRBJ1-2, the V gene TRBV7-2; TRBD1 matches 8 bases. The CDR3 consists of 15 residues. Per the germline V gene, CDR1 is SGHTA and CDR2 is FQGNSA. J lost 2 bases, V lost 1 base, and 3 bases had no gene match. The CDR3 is CASSLDGQGNYGYTF. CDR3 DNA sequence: TGTGCCAGCAGCTTAGACGGACAGGGAAACTATGGCTACACCTTC.

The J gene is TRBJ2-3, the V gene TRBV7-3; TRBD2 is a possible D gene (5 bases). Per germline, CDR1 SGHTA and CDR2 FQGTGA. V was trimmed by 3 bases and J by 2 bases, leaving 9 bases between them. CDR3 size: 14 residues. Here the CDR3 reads CASSFGSATDTQYF. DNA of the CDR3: TGTGCCAGCAGCTTTGGTAGCGCCACAGATACGCAGTATTTT. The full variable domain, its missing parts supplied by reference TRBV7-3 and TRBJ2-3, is GAGVSQTPSNKVTEKGKYVELRCDPISGHTALYWYRQSLGQGPEFLIYFQGTGAADDSGLPNDRFFAVRPEGSVSTLKIQRTERGDSAVYLCASSFGSATDTQYFGPGTRLTVL.

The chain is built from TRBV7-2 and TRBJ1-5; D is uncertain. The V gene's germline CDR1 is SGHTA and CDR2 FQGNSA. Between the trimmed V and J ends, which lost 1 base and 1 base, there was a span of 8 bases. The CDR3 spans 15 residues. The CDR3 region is CASSLGYVSNQPQHF. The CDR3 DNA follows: TGTGCCAGCAGCTTAGGTTATGTGAGCAATCAGCCCCAGCATTTT.

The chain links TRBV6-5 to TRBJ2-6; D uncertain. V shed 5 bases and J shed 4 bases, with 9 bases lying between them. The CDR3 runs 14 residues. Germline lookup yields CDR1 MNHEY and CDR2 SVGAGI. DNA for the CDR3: TGTGCCAGCAGTCCCCTGTGGGGGGCCAACGTCCTGACTTTC. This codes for CASSPLWGANVLTF.

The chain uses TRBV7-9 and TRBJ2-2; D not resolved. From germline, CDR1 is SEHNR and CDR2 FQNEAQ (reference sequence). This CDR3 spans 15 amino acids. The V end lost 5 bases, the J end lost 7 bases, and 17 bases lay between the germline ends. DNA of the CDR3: TGTGCCAGCAGCCCAAAGATCAGGCAAGGCGGGGAGCTGTTTTTT. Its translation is CASSPKIRQGGELFF.

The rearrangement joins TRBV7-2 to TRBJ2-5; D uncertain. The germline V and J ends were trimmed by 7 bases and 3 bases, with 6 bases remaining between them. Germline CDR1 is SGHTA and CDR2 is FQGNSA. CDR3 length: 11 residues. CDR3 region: CASTNKETQYF. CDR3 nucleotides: TGTGCCAGCACCAATAAAGAGACCCAGTACTTC.

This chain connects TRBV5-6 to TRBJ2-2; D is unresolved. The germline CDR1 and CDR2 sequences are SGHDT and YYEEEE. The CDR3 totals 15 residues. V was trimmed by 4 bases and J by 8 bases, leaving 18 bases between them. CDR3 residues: CASSERALRSGELFF. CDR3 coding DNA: TGTGCCAGCAGCGAAAGGGCCCTTAGGAGTGGGGAGCTGTTTTTT.

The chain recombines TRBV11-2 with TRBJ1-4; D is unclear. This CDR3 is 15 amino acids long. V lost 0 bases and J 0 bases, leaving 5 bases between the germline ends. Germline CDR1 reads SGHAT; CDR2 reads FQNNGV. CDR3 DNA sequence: TGTGCCAGCAGCTTAGACTCTGCAACTAATGAAAAACTGTTTTTT. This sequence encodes CASSLDSATNEKLFF. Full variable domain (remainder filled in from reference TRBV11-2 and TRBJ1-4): EAGVAQSPRYKIIEKRQSVAFWCNPISGHATLYWYQQILGQGPKLLIQFQNNGVVDDSQLPKDRFSAERLKGVDSTLKIQPAKLEDSAVYLCASSLDSATNEKLFFGSGTQLSVL.

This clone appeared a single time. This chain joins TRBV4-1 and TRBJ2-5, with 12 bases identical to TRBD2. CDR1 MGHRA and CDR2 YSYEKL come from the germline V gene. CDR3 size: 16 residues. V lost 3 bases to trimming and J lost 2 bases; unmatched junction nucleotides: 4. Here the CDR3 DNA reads TGCGCCAGCAGCCAGCCGGGGACTAGCGGGCAAGAGACCCAGTACTTC. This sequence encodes CASSQPGTSGQETQYF.